This T cell receptor beta chain was sequenced for a study of T-cell reconstitution after alpha-beta-depleted transplantation in children. Molecular barcoding with unique molecular identifiers was used for the TCRbeta library. Each CDR3 protein gets one entry after TCRdb re-called the PCR reads with MiXCR. The sample includes roughly 350,000 distinct CDR3 sequences, 10% of them seen just once. V lost 4 bases and J 2 bases, leaving 22 bases between the germline ends. Germline V CDR1 and CDR2: SGHRS, YFSETQ. The CDR3 contains 17 residues. This chain joins TRBV5-1 and TRBJ2-7; a weak D match, TRBD1 (6 bases). The clonotype originates from a human donor who donated a stem cell graft to a child with acute lymphoblastic leukemia. The sample consisted of PBMCs from the stem cell graft donor, taken from the stem cell graft. The CDR3 DNA is TGCGCCAGCAGCAGCTGGGACACAACTTCTGATCCCTACGAGCAGTACTTC. Protein: CASSSWDTTSDPYEQYF. Filled out from reference TRBV5-1 and TRBJ2-7, the complete variable domain reads KAGVTQTPRYLIKTRGQQVTLSCSPISGHRSVSWYQQTPGQGLQFLFEYFSETQRNKGNFPGRFSGRQFSNSRSEMNVSTLELGDSALYLCASSSWDTTSDPYEQYFGPGTRLTVT.